This T cell receptor beta chain is from a study of T cell clonality in common variable immunodeficiency. Regarding the study as a whole: CVID patient heterogeneity limited repertoire-clinical complication correlations. CVID subjects showed higher TCRbeta clonality than healthy controls. Common variable immunodeficiency TCR beta sequences reportedly had fewer deletions and N-nucleotide insertions.

CDR1 is DFQATT and CDR2 is SNEGSKA in the germline V gene (reference sequence). This CDR3 spans 14 amino acids. V lost 3 bases, J lost 4 bases, and 6 bases stayed unmatched. Heparinized whole blood, roughly 5 to 9 ml, came from each donor. The data were produced by immunoSEQ multiplex PCR, yet TCRdb's version contains in-frame clones alone and is incomplete. This sample has roughly 55,000 clones, each found more than once. This clone was seen at least ten times. Its antigen is as yet unknown. The CDR3 goes on 3 residues after the read ends, and that part is filled in from the germline J gene. The sequencing input was peripheral blood mononuclear cells. This chain joins TRBV20-1 and TRBJ1-1, with 9 bases lining up with TRBD1. This clonotype was obtained from a person aged 18 to 75 in good health. The part of the CDR3 DNA that was read is TGCAGTGCTAGTGAACAGGGGGCCTTCACTGAA. Its translation is CSASEQGAFTE. The entire CDR3 protein reads CSASEQGAFTEAFF.